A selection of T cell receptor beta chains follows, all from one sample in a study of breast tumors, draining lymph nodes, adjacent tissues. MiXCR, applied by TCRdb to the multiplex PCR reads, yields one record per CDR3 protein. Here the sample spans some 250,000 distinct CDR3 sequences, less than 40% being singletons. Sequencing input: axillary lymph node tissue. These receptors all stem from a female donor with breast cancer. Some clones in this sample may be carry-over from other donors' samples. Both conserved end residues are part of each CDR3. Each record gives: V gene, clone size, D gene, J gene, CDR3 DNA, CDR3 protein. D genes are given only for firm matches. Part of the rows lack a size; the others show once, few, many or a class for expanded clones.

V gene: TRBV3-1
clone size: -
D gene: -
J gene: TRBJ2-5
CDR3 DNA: TGTGCCAGCAGCCAAGGAATTAGGAAACAAGAGACCCAGTACTTC
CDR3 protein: CASSQGIRKQETQYF

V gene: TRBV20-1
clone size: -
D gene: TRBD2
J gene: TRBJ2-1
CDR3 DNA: TGCAGTGCGGGAAGGACTAGCGGGACCCACAATGAGCAGTTCTTC
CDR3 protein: CSAGRTSGTHNEQFF

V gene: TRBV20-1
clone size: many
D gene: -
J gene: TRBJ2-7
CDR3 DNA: TGCAGTGCTAGAGGCCGGGACTGGACCTACGAGCAGTACTTC
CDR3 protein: CSARGRDWTYEQYF

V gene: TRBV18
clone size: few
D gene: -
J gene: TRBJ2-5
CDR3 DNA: TGTGCCAGCTCAACTAGACAGACCCAAGAGACCCAGTACTTC
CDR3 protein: CASSTRQTQETQYF

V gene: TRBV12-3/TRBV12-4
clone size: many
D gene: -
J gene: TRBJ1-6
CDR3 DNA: TGTGCCAGCAGTTTGGGTCGGGCAGGGCAAAATTCACCCCTCCACTTT
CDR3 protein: CASSLGRAGQNSPLHF

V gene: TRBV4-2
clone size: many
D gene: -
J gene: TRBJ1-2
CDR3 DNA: TGTGCCAGCAGCCAAGATGACAGGAACGCCTATGGCTACACCTTC
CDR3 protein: CASSQDDRNAYGYTF

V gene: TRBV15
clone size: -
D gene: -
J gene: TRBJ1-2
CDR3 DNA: TGTGCCACCAGCAGCTTGGCTGGGAGGGGCTATGGCTACACCTTC
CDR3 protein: CATSSLAGRGYGYTF

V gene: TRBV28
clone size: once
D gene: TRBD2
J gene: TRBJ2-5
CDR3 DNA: TGTGCCAGCAGTTTGGGACTAGCGGGGGTTGGGACCCAGTACTTC
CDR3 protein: CASSLGLAGVGTQYF

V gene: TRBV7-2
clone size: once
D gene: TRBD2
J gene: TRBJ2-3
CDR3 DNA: TGTGCCAGCAGCTCTCCTAGCGGGGGTCCCACAGATACGCAGTATTTT
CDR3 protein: CASSSPSGGPTDTQYF

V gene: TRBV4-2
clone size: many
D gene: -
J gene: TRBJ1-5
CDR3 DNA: TGTGCCAGCAGCCAAGAGGTACGGGAGCCCCAGCATTTT
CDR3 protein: CASSQEVREPQHF

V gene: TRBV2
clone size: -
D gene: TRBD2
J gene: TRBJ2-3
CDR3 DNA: TGTGCCAGCAGTGGTAGCGGGGGTAGCACAGATACGCAGTATTTT
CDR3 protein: CASSGSGGSTDTQYF

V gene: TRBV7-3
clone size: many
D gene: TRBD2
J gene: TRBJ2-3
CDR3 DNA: TGTGCCAGCAGCAGACTAGCGGGGGGGTTTCCGTATTTT
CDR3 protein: CASSRLAGGFPYF

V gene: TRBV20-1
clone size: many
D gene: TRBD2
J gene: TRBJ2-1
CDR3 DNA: TGCAGTGCTAGAGGGCAGCGGGAGGGCTCCTACAATGAGCAGTTCTTC
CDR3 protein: CSARGQREGSYNEQFF

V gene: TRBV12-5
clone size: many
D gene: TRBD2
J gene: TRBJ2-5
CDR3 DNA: TGTGCTAGTGGGCCCGGACTAGCGGGCCAGACCCAGTACTTC
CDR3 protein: CASGPGLAGQTQYF

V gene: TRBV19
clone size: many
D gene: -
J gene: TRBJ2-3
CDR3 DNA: TGTGCCAGTAGCCCCTGGCGGGATACGCAGTATTTT
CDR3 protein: CASSPWRDTQYF

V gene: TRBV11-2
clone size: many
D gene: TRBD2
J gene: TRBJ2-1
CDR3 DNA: TGTGCCAGCAGCTTTAGCGGGGGGGCCGGTGAGCAGTTCTTC
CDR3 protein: CASSFSGGAGEQFF

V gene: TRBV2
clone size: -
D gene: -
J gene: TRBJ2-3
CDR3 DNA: TGTGCCAGCATGGAGACTAGCACAGATACGCAGTATTTT
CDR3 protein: CASMETSTDTQYF

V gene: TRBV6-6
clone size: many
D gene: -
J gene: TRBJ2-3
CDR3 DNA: TGTGCCAGCAGTTCCGGGACTGTCACAGATACGCAGTATTTT
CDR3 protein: CASSSGTVTDTQYF

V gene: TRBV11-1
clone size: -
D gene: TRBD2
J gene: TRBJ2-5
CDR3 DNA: TGTGCCAGCAGCTTGAGTGCGGGGGGGCCGGAGACCCAGTACTTC
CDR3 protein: CASSLSAGGPETQYF

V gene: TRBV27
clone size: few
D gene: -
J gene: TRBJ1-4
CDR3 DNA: TGTGCCAGCAAAACGACAGTCAGAGGTGAAAAACTGTTTTTT
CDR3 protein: CASKTTVRGEKLFF

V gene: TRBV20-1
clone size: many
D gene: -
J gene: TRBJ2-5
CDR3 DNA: TGCAGTGCTAGAGTCGTTGCAGGGGTGGCCCAGTACTTC
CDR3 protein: CSARVVAGVAQYF

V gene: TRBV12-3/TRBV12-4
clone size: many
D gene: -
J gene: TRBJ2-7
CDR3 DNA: TGTGCCAGCAGTTACGTGGGCGAGCAGTACTTC
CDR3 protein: CASSYVGEQYF